This paragraph reports one T cell receptor (beta chain). Its antigen remains unidentified. This sample was included in a study of tumor-infiltrating lymphocytes in localized non-small cell lung cancer. Study at large: Patients included smokers and never-smokers with various histologies, some sampled after neoadjuvant chemotherapy. Each patient gave resected tumor and non-adjacent uninvolved lung tissue.

V was pared by 1 base and J by 9 bases, with 7 bases of the junction left unmatched. Looked up from germline, CDR1 is MNHEY and CDR2 is SVGAGI. The CDR3 totals 15 residues. Sequenced by immunoSEQ multiplex PCR; TCRdb stores in-frame clones only, minus some. The table shows tens of thousands of clones, with about 80% occurring only once. Points from the study as a whole: Not all patients were TCR sequenced, owing to tissue quantity. Tumor T-cell fraction was not associated with recurrence-free survival.

This sequence originates from a human donor with non-small cell lung cancer. The chain links TRBV6-5 to TRBJ2-1; TRBD2 matches 9 bases. The sequencing input was lung tumor tissue. The CDR3 nucleotides are TGTGCCAGCAGTTACTATGGTAGCGGGAGTGCTGAGCAGTTCTTC. The encoded protein is CASSYYGSGSAEQFF.